This T cell receptor beta chain was captured by sequencing in a study of CD8+ T cells in alopecia areata. Study context: Among treated patients, severity was scored by affected scalp area percentage. Study conclusions and caveats: TCR sharing across patients was less clear than in mice, possibly HLA-related. Affected lesional scalp, above all in alopecia totalis/universalis, was more clonal than normal scalp. Whether baseline CD8+ expansion is linked to response remains uncertain, given a single nonresponder.

RNA extraction was followed by reverse transcription into cDNA, which acted as the sequencing template. Profiling relied on immunoSEQ multiplex PCR, and the TCRdb table lists in-frame clones only, not all of them. The repertoire has approximately 280,000 clones, 55% to 75% of them found once; the top ten carry more than 1.5%. V was shortened by 0 bases and J by 0 bases, with 9 bases between the two germline ends. This CDR3 region has 17 residues. Treatment described: oral pan-JAK inhibitor, 5-10 mg twice daily. A word on this clone: What it binds is unknown.

The chain employs TRBV23-1 and TRBJ1-6; TRBD1 might be the D (5 bases). TRBV23-1 is marked as an open reading frame, function uncertain. This material consisted of CD4+ T cells sorted from blood, taken at week 24, from a patient treated with tofacitinib. The clonotype originates from a human donor with alopecia areata. In nucleotides, the CDR3 is TGCGCCAGCAGTCAATCGCCAGGGTGCTCCTATAATTCACCCCTCCACTTT. Its translation: CASSQSPGCSYNSPLHF.